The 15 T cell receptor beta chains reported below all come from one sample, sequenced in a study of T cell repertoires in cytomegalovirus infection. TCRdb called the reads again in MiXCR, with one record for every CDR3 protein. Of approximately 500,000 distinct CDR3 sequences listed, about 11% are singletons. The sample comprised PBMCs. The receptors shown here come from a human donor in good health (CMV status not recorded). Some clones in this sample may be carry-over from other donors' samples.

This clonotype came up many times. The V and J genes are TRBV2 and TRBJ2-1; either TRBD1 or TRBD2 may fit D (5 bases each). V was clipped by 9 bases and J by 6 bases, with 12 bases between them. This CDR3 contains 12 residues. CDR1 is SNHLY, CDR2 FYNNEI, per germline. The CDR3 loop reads CARGEQRNEQFF. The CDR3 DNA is TGTGCCAGGGGGGAGCAACGCAATGAGCAGTTCTTC.

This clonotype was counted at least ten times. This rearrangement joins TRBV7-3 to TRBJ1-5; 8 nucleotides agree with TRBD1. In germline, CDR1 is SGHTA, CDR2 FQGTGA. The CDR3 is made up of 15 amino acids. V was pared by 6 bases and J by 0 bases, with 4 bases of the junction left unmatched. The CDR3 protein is CASRRDRNSNQPQHF. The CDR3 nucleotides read TGTGCCAGCAGACGGGACAGGAATAGCAATCAGCCCCAGCATTTT. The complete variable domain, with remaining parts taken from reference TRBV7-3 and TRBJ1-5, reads GAGVSQTPSNKVTEKGKYVELRCDPISGHTALYWYRQSLGQGPEFLIYFQGTGAADDSGLPNDRFFAVRPEGSVSTLKIQRTERGDSAVYLCASRRDRNSNQPQHFGDGTRLSIL.

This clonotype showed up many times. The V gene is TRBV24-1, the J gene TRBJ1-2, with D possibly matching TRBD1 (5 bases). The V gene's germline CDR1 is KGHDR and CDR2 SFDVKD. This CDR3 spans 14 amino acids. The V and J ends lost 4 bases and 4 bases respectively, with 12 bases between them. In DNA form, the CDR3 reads TGTGCCACCAGTGACGGGGACGGGAGCTATGGCTACACCTTC. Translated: CATSDGDGSYGYTF.

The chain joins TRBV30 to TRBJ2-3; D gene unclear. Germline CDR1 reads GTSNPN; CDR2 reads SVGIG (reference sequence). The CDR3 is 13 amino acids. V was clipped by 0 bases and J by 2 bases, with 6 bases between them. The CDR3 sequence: CAWSVAATDTQYF. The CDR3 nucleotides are TGTGCCTGGAGTGTAGCCGCCACAGATACGCAGTATTTT.

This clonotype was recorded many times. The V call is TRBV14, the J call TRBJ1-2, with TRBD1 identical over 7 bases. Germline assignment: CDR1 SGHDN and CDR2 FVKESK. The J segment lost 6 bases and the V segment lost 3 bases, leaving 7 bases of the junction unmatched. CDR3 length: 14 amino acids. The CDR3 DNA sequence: TGTGCCAGCAGCCACATTAAGGGGGCCCATGGCTACACCTTC. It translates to CASSHIKGAHGYTF.

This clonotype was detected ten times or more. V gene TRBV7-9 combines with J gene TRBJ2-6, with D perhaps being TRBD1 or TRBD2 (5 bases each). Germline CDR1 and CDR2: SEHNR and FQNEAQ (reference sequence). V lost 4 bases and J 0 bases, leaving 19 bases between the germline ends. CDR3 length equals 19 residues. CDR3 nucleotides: TGTGCCAGCAGCTCCCTACGGGGCGGGCCACTCTCTGGGGCCAACGTCCTGACTTTC. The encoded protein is CASSSLRGGPLSGANVLTF.

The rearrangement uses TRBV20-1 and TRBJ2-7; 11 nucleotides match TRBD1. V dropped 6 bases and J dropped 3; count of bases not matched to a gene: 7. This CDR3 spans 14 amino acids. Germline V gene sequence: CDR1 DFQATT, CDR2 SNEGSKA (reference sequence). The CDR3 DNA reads TGCAGTGCAGACGGACAGGGGGCAATCTACGAGCAGTACTTC. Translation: CSADGQGAIYEQYF.

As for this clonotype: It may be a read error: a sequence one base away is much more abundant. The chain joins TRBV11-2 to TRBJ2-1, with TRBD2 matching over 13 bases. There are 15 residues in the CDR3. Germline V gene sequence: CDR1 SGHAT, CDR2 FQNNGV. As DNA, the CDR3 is TGTGCCTGCAGCTACACTAGCGGGGGGGCCAATGAGCAGTTCTTC. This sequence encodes CACSYTSGGANEQFF.

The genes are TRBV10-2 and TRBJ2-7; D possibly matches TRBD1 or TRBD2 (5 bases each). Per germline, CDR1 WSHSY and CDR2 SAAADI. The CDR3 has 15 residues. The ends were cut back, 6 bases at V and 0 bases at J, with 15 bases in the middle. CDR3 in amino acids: CASRGVIFSSYEQYF. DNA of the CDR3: TGCGCCAGCAGGGGGGTTATATTTAGCTCCTACGAGCAGTACTTC.

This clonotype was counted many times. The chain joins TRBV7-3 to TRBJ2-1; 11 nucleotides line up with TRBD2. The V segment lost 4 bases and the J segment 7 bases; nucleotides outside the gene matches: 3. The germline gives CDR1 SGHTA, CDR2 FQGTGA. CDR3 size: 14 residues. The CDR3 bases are TGTGCCAGCAGCTCGGGACTAGCGGAAAATGAGCAGTTCTTC. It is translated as CASSSGLAENEQFF.

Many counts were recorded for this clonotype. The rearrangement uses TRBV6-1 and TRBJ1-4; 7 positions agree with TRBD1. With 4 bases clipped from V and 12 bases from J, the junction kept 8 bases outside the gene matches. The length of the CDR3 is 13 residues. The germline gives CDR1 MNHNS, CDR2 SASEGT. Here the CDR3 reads CASSGGQVGELFF. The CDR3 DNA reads TGTGCCAGCAGTGGCGGACAGGTCGGGGAACTGTTTTTT.

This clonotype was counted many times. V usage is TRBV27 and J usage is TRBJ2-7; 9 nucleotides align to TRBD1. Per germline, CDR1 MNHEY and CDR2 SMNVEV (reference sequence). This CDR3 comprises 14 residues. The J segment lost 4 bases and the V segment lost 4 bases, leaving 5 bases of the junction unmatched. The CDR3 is CASSSGTGKYEQYF. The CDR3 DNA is TGTGCCAGCAGTTCCGGGACAGGGAAATACGAGCAGTACTTC.

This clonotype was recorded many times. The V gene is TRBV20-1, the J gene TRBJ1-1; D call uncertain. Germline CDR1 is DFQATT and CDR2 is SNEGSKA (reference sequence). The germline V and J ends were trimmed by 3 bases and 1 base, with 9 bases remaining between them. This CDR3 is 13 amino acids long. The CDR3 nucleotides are TGCAGTGCTAGTAATTCCGGGAACACTGAAGCTTTCTTT. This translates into CSASNSGNTEAFF.

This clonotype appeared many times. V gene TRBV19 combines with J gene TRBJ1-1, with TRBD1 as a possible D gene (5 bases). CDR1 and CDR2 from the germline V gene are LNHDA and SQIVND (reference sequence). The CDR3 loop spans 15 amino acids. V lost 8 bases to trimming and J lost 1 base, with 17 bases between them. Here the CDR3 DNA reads TGTGCCAGTCTGGAATTGGGACGGGGGAACACTGAAGCTTTCTTT. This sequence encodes CASLELGRGNTEAFF.

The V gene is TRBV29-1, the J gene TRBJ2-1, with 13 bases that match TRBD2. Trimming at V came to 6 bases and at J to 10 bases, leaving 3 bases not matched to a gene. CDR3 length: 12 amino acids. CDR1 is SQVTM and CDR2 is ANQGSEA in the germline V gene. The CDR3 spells CSVGLAGEEQFF. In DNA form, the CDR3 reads TGCAGCGTCGGACTAGCGGGAGAAGAGCAGTTCTTC.